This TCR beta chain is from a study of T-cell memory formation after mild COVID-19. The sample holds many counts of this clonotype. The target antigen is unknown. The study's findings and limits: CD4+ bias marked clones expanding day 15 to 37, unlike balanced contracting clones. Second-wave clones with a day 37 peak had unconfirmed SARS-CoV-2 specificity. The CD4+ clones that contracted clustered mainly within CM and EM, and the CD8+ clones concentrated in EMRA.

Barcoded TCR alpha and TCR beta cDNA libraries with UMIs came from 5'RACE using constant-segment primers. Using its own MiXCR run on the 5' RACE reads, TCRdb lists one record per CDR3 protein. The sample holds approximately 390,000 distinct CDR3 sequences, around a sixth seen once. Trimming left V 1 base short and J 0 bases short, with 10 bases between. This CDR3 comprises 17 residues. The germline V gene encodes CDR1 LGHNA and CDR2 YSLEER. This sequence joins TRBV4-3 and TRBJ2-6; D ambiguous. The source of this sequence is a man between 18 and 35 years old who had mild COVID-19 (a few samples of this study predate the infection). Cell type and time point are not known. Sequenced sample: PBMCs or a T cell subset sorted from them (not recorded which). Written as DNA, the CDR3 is TGCGCCAGCAGCCAAGTAGAGGAGCGCTCTGGGGCCAACGTCCTGACTTTC. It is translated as CASSQVEERSGANVLTF.